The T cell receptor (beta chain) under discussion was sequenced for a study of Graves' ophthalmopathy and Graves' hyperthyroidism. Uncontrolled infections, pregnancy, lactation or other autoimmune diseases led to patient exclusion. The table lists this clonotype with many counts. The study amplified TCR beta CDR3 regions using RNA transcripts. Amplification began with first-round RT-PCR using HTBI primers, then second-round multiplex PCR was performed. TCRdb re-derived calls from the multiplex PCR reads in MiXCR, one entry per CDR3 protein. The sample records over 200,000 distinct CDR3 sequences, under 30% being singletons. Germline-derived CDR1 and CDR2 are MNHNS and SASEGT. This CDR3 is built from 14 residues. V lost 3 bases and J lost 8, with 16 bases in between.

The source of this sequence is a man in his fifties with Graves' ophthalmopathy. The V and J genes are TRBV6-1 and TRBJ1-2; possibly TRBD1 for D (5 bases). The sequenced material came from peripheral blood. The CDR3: CASSEAPQASGYTF. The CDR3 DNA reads TGTGCCAGCAGTGAGGCCCCACAGGCCTCGGGCTACACCTTC.